The text below deals with one TCR beta chain. What it recognizes is unknown. The sample originates from a study of CD8 T cells in ankylosing spondylitis. Study conclusions and caveats: Disease-associated clones were reportedly significantly overrepresented in matched ankylosing spondylitis synovial fluid. One TCR beta motif, made up of roughly 8 highly homologous variants, appeared characteristic of ankylosing spondylitis blood.

The CDR3 is 14 residues long. CDR1 MNHEY and CDR2 SVGAGI come from the germline V gene. With 0 bases removed from V and 7 bases from J, the gap between germline ends came to 10 bases. TCRdb itself ran the 5' RACE reads through MiXCR, one entry per CDR3 protein. The data show around 430,000 distinct CDR3 sequences, approximately 17% seen once. Input material: blood, either unsorted or a sorted T cell fraction (not recorded which). The TCR sequence derives from a male donor with ankylosing spondylitis. The chain is built from TRBV6-5 and TRBJ1-5; D is unresolved. The CDR3 here is CASSYSMGTQPQHF. CDR3 sequence (DNA): TGTGCCAGCAGTTACTCGATGGGAACACAGCCCCAGCATTTT.